These T cell receptor beta chains were read from a single sample in a study of shared clonotypes between healthy human individuals. Libraries were prepared by immunoSEQ multiplex PCR; TCRdb keeps only in-frame clonotypes and omits some of them. The data show 2 million to 2.5 million clones, with 90% to 95% seen just once and 0.13% held by the top ten. The sequenced sample consisted of naive CD4+ T cells sorted from blood. Source of these receptors: a man aged 18-30 years in good health. CDR3s leave out the opening cysteine and the closing phenylalanine or tryptophan. The order of the fields is J gene, V gene, clone size, CDR3 protein. Expanded clones get a size class; other rows say once, few or many, or leave the size out.

>TRBJ1-2|TRBV18|NA
ASSPGGEAYGYT
>TRBJ2-3|TRBV11-2|once
ASSPTTAITDTQY
>TRBJ1-4|TRBV28|NA
ATSQVTATNEKLF
>TRBJ2-7|TRBV19|NA
ASSEATRGSEQY
>TRBJ2-7|TRBV25-1|NA
ASSWQRGEQY
>TRBJ1-2|TRBV11-2|NA
ASSPGQAYGYT
>TRBJ1-5|TRBV30|NA
AWSGGAGGRNQPQH
>TRBJ2-7|TRBV7-2|NA
ASSSPRRGALMGSYEQY
>TRBJ2-5|TRBV5-6|NA
ASSDSPRETQY
>TRBJ1-2|TRBV6-1|NA
ASSDGRTVDGYT
>TRBJ2-5|TRBV5-1|NA
ASSLAQLQETQY
>TRBJ1-5|TRBV7-9|few
ASSRTNSNQPQH
>TRBJ2-4|TRBV7-2|NA
ASSRSYIQY
>TRBJ1-5|TRBV28|once
ASSLIRLYPNQPQH
>TRBJ1-1|TRBV5-1|NA
ASSAGGTGVTEAF
>TRBJ2-7|TRBV9|NA
ASSVAADRGLEQY
>TRBJ1-2|TRBV18|NA
ASSPPSQGLL
>TRBJ1-1|TRBV19|NA
ASSTRQGETEAF
>TRBJ1-4|TRBV4-2|NA
ASSQVGAGADEKLF
>TRBJ1-2|TRBV7-9|few
ASSQSDRFLYGYT
>TRBJ2-5|TRBV10-1|NA
ASSAGLAAQETQY
>TRBJ1-4|TRBV4-1|NA
ASSQERGTSLNEKLF
>TRBJ2-2|TRBV5-1|NA
ATGLTDPTGELF
>TRBJ2-1|TRBV18|NA
ASSLSTNEQF
>TRBJ2-5|TRBV5-6|NA
ASSLVGALQETQY
>TRBJ2-5|TRBV5-1|NA
ASSFSGDETQY
>TRBJ1-4|TRBV11-1|few
ASSLRDFNEKLF
>TRBJ1-4|TRBV18|NA
ASSPSAHPSNEKLF
>TRBJ2-5|TRBV7-9|NA
ASSLSNLGRGETQY
>TRBJ2-1|TRBV5-1|NA
ASSLGRASYNEQF
>TRBJ2-6|TRBV9|NA
ASSVLGDTKSGANVLT
>TRBJ2-3|TRBV7-9|NA
ASSLGTSTDTQY
>TRBJ2-7|TRBV6-6|NA
ASSYGPGPTYEQY
>TRBJ2-7|TRBV5-8|once
ASSSGQVHYEQY
>TRBJ2-5|TRBV28|NA
ASSFSSGAGTQY
>TRBJ1-2|TRBV28|NA
ASLAPSYGYT
>TRBJ1-5|TRBV28|NA
ASSSDGLLGNQPQH
>TRBJ1-4|TRBV10-1|NA
ASSDTGATNEKLF
>TRBJ2-4|TRBV6-5|NA
ASSYSGSGRRNIQY
>TRBJ1-6|TRBV2|NA
ASSEARPLH
>TRBJ1-1|TRBV2|once
ASSESPRAEAF
>TRBJ1-5|TRBV6-1|NA
ASSELSVNQPQH
>TRBJ1-1|TRBV29-1|NA
SVALENLNTEAF
>TRBJ1-4|TRBV11-2|NA
ASSSTGGKEKLF
>TRBJ2-7|TRBV2|NA
ASSVDSYEQY
>TRBJ1-6|TRBV5-1|NA
ASSGLSGAQNSPLH
>TRBJ1-5|TRBV18|NA
ASSEFVGNGQGMNQPQH